What follows describes a single T cell receptor (beta chain). Its antigen is unidentified. The data stem from a study of metastatic and nonmetastatic thyroid tumors. Study overall: From malignant and benign thyroid patients, repertoires in blood and in tumor or nodule tissue were compared. Study findings and constraints: Malignant tumors reportedly showed significantly higher TCR beta diversity than benign nodules in both blood and tumor.

TCRdb reassembled clones from the PCR reads with MiXCR. The sample includes about 41,000 clones, approximately 25% seen only once; the top ten take 13% to 15%. Among the patients, none had received any treatment before thyroid surgery. V was cut by 5 bases and J by 2 bases, with 5 bases left in between. Germline V CDR1 and CDR2: GTSNPN, SVGIG (reference sequence). This CDR3 has 11 amino acids. The sequenced sample was tumor tissue. The rearrangement uses TRBV30 and TRBJ2-3; D remains ambiguous. This clonotype was sampled from a female donor with papillary thyroid cancer or a benign thyroid nodule (not recorded which). Some clones in this sample may be carry-over from other donors' samples. In DNA form, the CDR3 reads TGTGCCTGGGAGACCACAGATACGCAGTATTTT. The encoded protein is CAWETTDTQYF.